This TCR beta chain was retrieved from a study of T-cell reconstitution after alpha-beta-depleted transplantation in children. Unique molecular identifiers featured in how the TCRbeta library was prepared. A single record per CDR3 protein comes from TCRdb applying MiXCR to the PCR reads. Here the sample spans nearly 400,000 distinct CDR3 sequences, around 21% being singletons. This clonotype was found a few times. Germline values: CDR1 SEHNR, CDR2 FQNEAQ (reference sequence). Losses at the gene ends were 5 bases for V and 6 bases for J; bases not matched to a gene: 4. The length of the CDR3 is 12 residues.

This specimen was PBMCs from the stem cell graft donor, taken from the stem cell graft. The chain has TRBV7-9 and TRBJ2-7; 7 nucleotides match TRBD1. The sequence was collected from a human donor who donated a stem cell graft to a child with acute myeloid leukemia. The CDR3, as DNA: TGTGCCAGCAGCGCGACAGGGATCGAGCAGTACTTC. Protein sequence: CASSATGIEQYF.